This TCR beta chain was identified in a study of human T cells and chemical hapten exposure. Notes on the study in general: The formation of large CDR3 similarity clusters by expanded TCRs significantly exceeded that of controls.

Time point here: pre-sensitization, week 0. Treatment specified: therapeutic diphenylcyclopropenone sensitization with weekly scalp DPC. At patch-test visits, sampling came before the patch test. The CDR3 has 14 residues. Unmatched junction bases numbered 2, after V lost 4 bases and J lost 6 bases. The germline gives CDR1 SEHNR, CDR2 FQNEAQ (reference sequence). Unique molecular identifiers were affixed to discrete cDNA molecules within the library. TCRdb re-called the RACE reads with MiXCR, one entry per CDR3 protein. This sample has around 260,000 distinct CDR3 sequences, with approximately 8.4% found just once. To note about this clonotype: The antigen remains unidentified.

Sequences were derived from whole blood, sampled in connection with sensitization to the hapten diphenylcyclopropenone (DPC). This clonotype was sampled from a woman aged 40 to 55 with alopecia areata. Some clones in this sample may be carry-over from other donors' samples. The chain has TRBV7-9 and TRBJ2-7; 14 bases are a match to TRBD2. The CDR3 here is CASSSTSGRVEQYF. Here the CDR3 DNA reads TGTGCCAGCAGCTCGACTAGCGGGAGGGTCGAGCAGTACTTC.